Shown below are 3 T cell receptor beta chains from a single sample sequenced in a study of blood T cell repertoires in COVID-19 (dated by TCRdb to 2018 to 2021). The library was prepared using the immunoSEQ multiplex PCR assay. TCRdb carries this immuneACCESS record with in-frame sequences only. Its versions omit some clonotypes, under half of them owing to an unresolved V gene in the studies checked, with the rest unexplained. This sample comprises hundreds of thousands of clones, over 80% of them detected only once. The ten largest clonotypes hold 1.5% of the sample. What was sequenced was peripheral blood. The receptor source for this set is a woman aged 40 to 50 who had recovered from COVID-19.

This clone was detected once. The CDR3 loop reads CASTPGLVDYEQYF. CDR3 in DNA: TGTGCCAGCACTCCGGGACTAGTGGACTACGAGCAGTACTTC. The chain recombines TRBV2 with TRBJ2-7; 8 positions match TRBD2. The CDR3 covers 14 residues. V was clipped by 7 bases and J by 3 bases; unmatched bases: 8. Germline-derived CDR1 and CDR2 are SNHLY and FYNNEI.

J is TRBJ1-3 and V is TRBV2; maybe TRBD1 (5 bases). This CDR3 is built from 16 residues. Trimming stripped 7 bases from V and 0 bases from J, with 16 bases between. Germline V gene lookup returns CDR1 SNHLY and CDR2 FYNNEI. CDR3: CASIRSREPSGNTIYF. CDR3 sequence (DNA): TGTGCCAGCATACGGAGCAGGGAACCCTCTGGAAACACCATATATTTT. Using reference TRBV2 and TRBJ1-3 for the parts outside the CDR3, the full variable domain is EPEVTQTPSHQVTQMGQEVILRCVPISNHLYFYWYRQILGQKVEFLVSFYNNEISEKSEIFDDQFSVERPDGSNFTLKIRSTKLEDSAMYFCASIRSREPSGNTIYFGEGSWLTVV.

Concerning this clone itself: Other DNA sequences in the sample encode the same CDR3. The chain joins TRBV10-3 to TRBJ1-1; D not certain. The CDR3 contains 14 residues. Per the germline V gene, CDR1 is ENHRY and CDR2 is SYGVKD. The germline V and J ends were trimmed by 3 bases and 2 bases, with 10 bases remaining between them. CDR3 residues: CAISEGGGNTEAFF. The CDR3 DNA reads as TGTGCCATCAGTGAAGGCGGTGGCAACACTGAAGCTTTCTTT.